This TCR beta chain was recorded in a study of T-cell reconstitution after alpha-beta-depleted transplantation in children. General study points: Where alpha-beta T cells came from about two months after transplant was reportedly several hundred expanded graft clones.

The V end was cut by 3 bases, the J end by 1 base, with 9 bases between. Looked up from germline, CDR1 is DFQATT and CDR2 is SNEGSKA (reference sequence). This CDR3 comprises 13 residues. Notes on this clonotype: The antigen is unknown.

The authors prepared the TCRbeta library with unique molecular identifiers. Via MiXCR, TCRdb re-called the PCR reads, giving one row per CDR3 protein. This sample has 98,000 or so distinct CDR3 sequences, with almost 6.5% found just once. The source is a male patient between 2 and 9 years old who had a stem cell transplant for acute lymphoblastic leukemia, so the T cells may come from the graft donor. Specimen: PBMCs, mostly from graft donor cells, collected 360 days after TCRalphabeta/CD19-depleted stem cell transplant. V gene TRBV20-1 combines with J gene TRBJ1-1, with unresolved D. The CDR3 sequence: CSARPLGNTEAFF. CDR3 nucleotides: TGCAGTGCTAGGCCTCTGGGGAACACTGAAGCTTTCTTT.